The 31 T cell receptor beta chains listed next were all sequenced from one sample in a study of human T cells and chemical hapten exposure. TCRdb ran MiXCR on the RACE reads and lists one entry per CDR3 protein. Here the sample spans about 260,000 distinct CDR3 sequences, 8.6% being singletons. Time point specified: pre-sensitization, week 0. Treatment described: therapeutic diphenylcyclopropenone sensitization with weekly scalp DPC. The starting material was whole blood, obtained in connection with sensitization to the hapten diphenylcyclopropenone (DPC). Source of these receptors: a woman between 40 and 50 years old with alopecia areata. Some clones in this sample may be carry-over from other donors' samples.

This clonotype was detected a few times. The chain carries TRBV29-1 and TRBJ2-1; TRBD2 aligns across 8 bases. The J segment lost 3 bases and the V segment lost 1 base, leaving 2 bases of the junction unmatched. Germline lookup yields CDR1 SQVTM and CDR2 ANQGSEA. The CDR3 has 14 amino acids. The CDR3 protein is CSVEGAGVYNEQFF. For the CDR3, the DNA is TGCAGCGTTGAAGGAGCGGGAGTCTACAATGAGCAGTTCTTC.

This clonotype has more than one count but fewer than ten. V is TRBV28 and J is TRBJ2-7; D gene ambiguous. The CDR3 has 15 amino acids. CDR1 is MDHEN and CDR2 is SYDVKM in the germline V gene. Trimming removed 1 base at V and 3 bases at J, with 13 bases between. The CDR3 DNA follows: TGTGCCAGCAGTTTATCCGGTACCACCTTCTACGAGCAGTACTTC. Translated: CASSLSGTTFYEQYF.

This clonotype was counted at least ten times. This chain connects TRBV29-1 to TRBJ2-5; D is perhaps TRBD1 (6 bases). CDR1 is SQVTM, CDR2 ANQGSEA, per germline. V lost 6 bases and J 0 bases, leaving 8 bases between the germline ends. The CDR3 covers 12 residues. Written as DNA, the CDR3 is TGCAGCGTCGCAGGGGACCAAGAGACCCAGTACTTC. It codes for CSVAGDQETQYF.

Ten or more counts support this clonotype. CDR3 protein: CASSLAGSQETQYF. Written as DNA, the CDR3 is TGCGCCAGCAGCTTAGCGGGGTCCCAAGAGACCCAGTACTTC. The genes are TRBV5-1 and TRBJ2-5; 7 bases are shared with TRBD2. Germline V lookup: CDR1 SGHRS, CDR2 YFSETQ. This CDR3 contains 14 residues. J lost 1 base, V lost 2 bases, and 2 bases had no gene match.

The chain combines TRBV5-6 with TRBJ2-7; 9 bases agree with TRBD2. Germline values: CDR1 SGHDT, CDR2 YYEEEE. The CDR3 spans 14 residues. V shed 4 bases, J shed 2 bases, and the junction held 4 bases outside the gene matches. The CDR3 nucleotides read TGTGCCAGCAGCAGTTCTAGCGGGGCCTACGAGCAGTACTTC. Its translation is CASSSSSGAYEQYF.

V is TRBV5-1 and J is TRBJ2-1, with TRBD2 matching over 8 bases. There are 17 residues in the CDR3. Trimming removed 2 bases from V and 4 bases from J; junction bases left unmatched: 11. Germline CDR1 SGHRS, CDR2 YFSETQ. The CDR3 DNA reads as TGCGCCAGCAGCTTCGGGAGGGGGACAAGGGAGTACAATGAGCAGTTCTTC. This translates into CASSFGRGTREYNEQFF.

This rearrangement joins TRBV12-3 or TRBV12-4 to TRBJ2-7; D gene uncertain. V was clipped by 1 base and J by 6 bases, with 10 bases between them. CDR3 length: 13 amino acids. The CDR3 bases are TGTGCCAGCAGTTTAGGGGCGCAGTTCGAGCAGTACTTC. As protein: CASSLGAQFEQYF.

This clonotype was seen many times. The chain uses TRBV28 and TRBJ2-7; no clear D gene. The germline V gene has CDR1 MDHEN and CDR2 SYDVKM. CDR3 length equals 13 residues. V lost 8 bases and J 2 bases, leaving 13 bases between the germline ends. The CDR3 DNA reads as TGTGCCAGCGGCTCCGGGTTCACCTACGAGCAGTACTTC. This codes for CASGSGFTYEQYF. The full variable domain, with the rest looked up from reference TRBV28 and TRBJ2-7, is DVKVTQSSRYLVKRTGEKVFLECVQDMDHENMFWYRQDPGLGLRLIYFSYDVKMKEKGDIPEGYSVSREKKERFSLILESASTNQTSMYLCASGSGFTYEQYFGPGTRLTVT.

There are many counts of this clonotype. Relative to the germline gene, one junction end is altered; a read error may explain this. CDR3 in DNA: TGTGCCAGCAGCACCGGACAGGGGATTTCCTTCGAGCAGTACTTC. Its protein is CASSTGQGISFEQYF. This sequence joins TRBV9 and TRBJ2-7; 9 nucleotides align to TRBD1. The CDR3 runs to 15 residues. Germline V CDR1 and CDR2: SGDLS, YYNGEE.

This chain links TRBV28 with TRBJ2-1; 8 bases agree with TRBD2. Per germline, CDR1 MDHEN and CDR2 SYDVKM. The J segment lost 6 bases and the V segment lost 6 bases, leaving 7 bases of the junction unmatched. This CDR3 is 14 amino acids long. The DNA of the CDR3 is TGTGCCAGCAGGGGCGCGGGAGGTAGCAATGAGCAGTTCTTC. It yields the protein CASRGAGGSNEQFF.

The V and J genes are TRBV4-3 and TRBJ2-3; 11 bases match TRBD2. This CDR3 is 14 amino acids long. Germline CDR1 reads LGHNA; CDR2 reads YSLEER. J lost 6 bases, V lost 5 bases, and 4 bases had no gene match. For the CDR3, the DNA is TGCGCCAGCAGCTATCGGACTAGCGGGGATACGCAGTATTTT. Translation: CASSYRTSGDTQYF.

The chain uses TRBV6-5 and TRBJ2-2, with 7 bases identical to TRBD1. CDR1 is MNHEY, CDR2 SVGAGI, per germline. With 4 bases clipped from V and 14 bases from J, the junction kept 4 bases outside the gene matches. This CDR3 is built from 11 residues. The CDR3 here is CASSSGTVLFF. DNA of the CDR3: TGTGCCAGCAGTTCAGGGACAGTTCTGTTTTTT.

This clonotype was counted a few times. J is TRBJ2-1 and V is TRBV5-6; D gene uncertain. Trimming removed 0 bases at V and 0 bases at J, with 13 bases between. This CDR3 is 17 amino acids long. Germline assignment: CDR1 SGHDT and CDR2 YYEEEE. The CDR3 loop is CASSLVGPASSYNEQFF. The CDR3 nucleotides read TGTGCCAGCAGCTTGGTTGGACCCGCTAGCTCCTACAATGAGCAGTTCTTC. Full variable domain (outside the CDR3, taken from reference TRBV5-6 and TRBJ2-1): DAGVTQSPTHLIKTRGQQVTLRCSPKSGHDTVSWYQQALGQGPQFIFQYYEEEERQRGNFPDRFSGHQFPNYSSELNVNALLLGDSALYLCASSLVGPASSYNEQFFGPGTRLTVL.

The table lists this clonotype with many counts. The chain carries TRBV3-1 and TRBJ2-7, with D perhaps TRBD2 (5 bases). V lost 1 base and J 0 bases, leaving 13 bases between the germline ends. Germline loops: CDR1 LGHDT, CDR2 YNNKEL (reference sequence). There are 16 residues in the CDR3. The CDR3 reads CASSQGLRVSSYEQYF. CDR3 sequence (DNA): TGTGCCAGCAGCCAAGGATTGAGGGTCAGCTCCTACGAGCAGTACTTC.

The chain carries TRBV9 and TRBJ2-3; TRBD2 matches at 7 bases. This CDR3 contains 12 residues. Germline CDR1 and CDR2: SGDLS and YYNGEE. V trimming: 7 bases; J trimming: 5 bases; junction bases outside the gene matches: 4. The CDR3 sequence is CASGRAGDTQYF. CDR3 nucleotide sequence: TGTGCCAGCGGGAGGGCAGGAGATACGCAGTATTTT.

The gene calls are TRBV5-5 and TRBJ2-1, with 8 bases lining up with TRBD2. V shed 3 bases, J shed 0 bases, and the junction held 5 bases outside the gene matches. Germline assignment: CDR1 SGHKS and CDR2 YYEKEE (reference sequence). The CDR3 totals 16 residues. CDR3 protein: CASSWGLVSSYNEQFF. CDR3 coding DNA: TGTGCCAGCAGCTGGGGACTAGTCAGCTCCTACAATGAGCAGTTCTTC.

This clonotype appeared a few times. The chain uses TRBV6-6 and TRBJ2-5, with D possibly being TRBD2 (6 bases). The ends were cut back, 4 bases at V and 4 bases at J, with 13 bases in the middle. The CDR3 extends over 14 amino acids. The germline V gene encodes CDR1 MNHNY and CDR2 SVGAGI (reference sequence). CDR3 region: CASSSPGDGETQYF. CDR3 bases: TGTGCCAGCAGTTCACCGGGAGATGGAGAGACCCAGTACTTC.

This clonotype came up many times. The CDR3 DNA reads TGTGCCAGCAGCGTAGAAGGGACTAGCTATGACACAGATACGCAGTATTTT. This encodes CASSVEGTSYDTDTQYF. This sequence joins TRBV9 and TRBJ2-3; 9 nucleotides align to TRBD2. Germline V gives CDR1 SGDLS, CDR2 YYNGEE. CDR3 size: 17 residues. After removal of 0 bases from V and 2 bases from J, the junction contained 7 bases not matched to a gene. Drawing the rest from reference TRBV9 and TRBJ2-3, the complete variable domain is DSGVTQTPKHLITATGQRVTLRCSPRSGDLSVYWYQQSLDQGLQFLIQYYNGEERAKGNILERFSAQQFPDLHSELNLSSLELGDSALYFCASSVEGTSYDTDTQYFGPGTRLTVL.

This clonotype was counted only a few times. The V gene is TRBV20-1, the J gene TRBJ2-7; tentatively, D is TRBD1 (5 bases). Trimming took 1 base from V and 2 from J, leaving 15 bases between them. The CDR3 consists of 15 residues. Germline V lookup: CDR1 DFQATT, CDR2 SNEGSKA (reference sequence). The CDR3 DNA is TGCAGTGCTAGAGGTCCCCTCCCCAGGGCCTACGAGCAGTACTTC. Translation gives CSARGPLPRAYEQYF.

This chain uses TRBV20-1 with TRBJ2-7; 14 bases align to TRBD2. Trimming removed 4 bases from V and 3 bases from J; junction bases left unmatched: 14. Germline V CDR1 and CDR2: DFQATT, SNEGSKA (reference sequence). The CDR3 totals 18 residues. CDR3 sequence (DNA): TGCAGTGCTAACATCCCGGGGACTAGCGGGAGCGGTTACTACGAGCAGTACTTC. Translated: CSANIPGTSGSGYYEQYF.

The chain is built from TRBV7-2 and TRBJ1-6; 8 bases are shared with TRBD1. The CDR3 is 16 residues long. With V trimmed by 3 bases and J by 0 bases, 1 base remained unmatched. Per germline, CDR1 SGHTA and CDR2 FQGNSA. This CDR3 reads CASSFTGGSYNSPLHF. The CDR3 nucleotides are TGTGCCAGCAGCTTCACAGGGGGCTCCTATAATTCACCCCTCCACTTT.

Many counts were recorded for this clonotype. The chain combines TRBV6-2 or TRBV6-3 with TRBJ2-4, with a possible D match to TRBD1 (6 bases). Germline CDR1 reads MNHEY; CDR2 reads SVGEGT. This CDR3 comprises 14 residues. V lost 6 bases, J lost 7 bases, and 16 bases lay in between. CDR3 coding DNA: TGTGCCAGCAGGACAGGTCCGCCATATAACATTCAGTACTTC. It encodes CASRTGPPYNIQYF.

This chain links TRBV6-5 with TRBJ1-2, with D perhaps matching TRBD1 (5 bases). V was shortened by 2 bases and J by 8 bases, with 18 bases between the two germline ends. Germline lookup yields CDR1 MNHEY and CDR2 SVGAGI. The CDR3 consists of 15 residues. The CDR3 DNA is TGTGCCAGCAGTTACCAGGGAGGTGGATTGAGGGGCTACACCTTC. Translating it yields CASSYQGGGLRGYTF.

This clonotype has at least ten counts. This chain joins TRBV7-2 and TRBJ2-5, with D tentatively TRBD2 (5 bases). V gave up 3 bases and J gave up 3 bases, with 8 bases separating them. This CDR3 has 13 residues. Germline V gene lookup returns CDR1 SGHTA and CDR2 FQGNSA. The CDR3 here is CASSLRREETQYF. The CDR3 nucleotides are TGTGCCAGCAGCTTGCGGCGGGAAGAGACCCAGTACTTC. The full variable domain, completed using reference TRBV7-2 and TRBJ2-5, is GAGVSQSPSNKVTEKGKDVELRCDPISGHTALYWYRQSLGQGLEFLIYFQGNSAPDKSGLPSDRFSAERTGGSVSTLTIQRTQQEDSAVYLCASSLRREETQYFGPGTRLLVL.

This clonotype came up many times. This chain joins TRBV7-2 and TRBJ1-1, with D tentatively TRBD1 (5 bases). Germline-derived CDR1 and CDR2 are SGHTA and FQGNSA. Trimming removed 6 bases from V and 4 bases from J, with 15 bases in between. This CDR3 comprises 14 residues. DNA of the CDR3: TGTGCCAGCAGGTTACCGGGGGGAGTCACTGAAGCTTTCTTT. Translated, it gives CASRLPGGVTEAFF. Combining the CDR3 with reference TRBV7-2 and TRBJ1-1 gives the whole variable domain GAGVSQSPSNKVTEKGKDVELRCDPISGHTALYWYRQSLGQGLEFLIYFQGNSAPDKSGLPSDRFSAERTGGSVSTLTIQRTQQEDSAVYLCASRLPGGVTEAFFGQGTRLTVV.

This chain joins TRBV6-5 and TRBJ2-5, with 9 bases identical to TRBD1. CDR1 MNHEY and CDR2 SVGAGI come from the germline V gene. J was trimmed by 4 bases and V by 2 bases; bases with no gene match: 8. The CDR3 spans 16 residues. In DNA form, the CDR3 reads TGTGCCAGCAGTTACACCGGGGACAGGGTAACAGAGACCCAGTACTTC. Its translation is CASSYTGDRVTETQYF.

This clonotype appeared a few times. The chain employs TRBV6-5 and TRBJ2-2, with 7 nucleotides matching TRBD2. V trimming: 5 bases; J trimming: 5 bases; junction bases outside the gene matches: 11. Germline V CDR1 and CDR2: MNHEY, SVGAGI. There are 16 residues in the CDR3. CDR3 nucleotide sequence: TGTGCCAGCAGTGACGGACTAGGCCTGAGGACCGGGGAGCTGTTTTTT. Its protein product is CASSDGLGLRTGELFF.

The sample holds a few counts of this clonotype. The chain links TRBV6-1 to TRBJ1-1; weak D call: TRBD1 (6 bases). Germline V gene data show CDR1 as MNHNS and CDR2 as SASEGT. The CDR3 covers 14 residues. V was trimmed by 7 bases and J by 0 bases, leaving 12 bases between them. The CDR3 loop is CASTPGTMNTEAFF. DNA of the CDR3: TGTGCCAGCACACCCGGGACAATGAACACTGAAGCTTTCTTT.

The chain uses TRBV12-3 or TRBV12-4 and TRBJ1-4, with D hard to call. The CDR3 covers 14 residues. With 3 bases removed from V and 8 bases from J, the gap between germline ends came to 13 bases. CDR3 sequence reads: CASSFMGAREKLFF. The CDR3 region has the DNA TGTGCCAGCAGTTTTATGGGAGCCCGCGAAAAACTGTTTTTT.

This clonotype was seen only a few times. The rearrangement joins TRBV7-2 to TRBJ2-5; D is perhaps TRBD2 (6 bases). The germline CDR1 and CDR2 sequences are SGHTA and FQGNSA. V lost 5 bases, J lost 5 bases, and 18 bases lay in between. There are 15 residues in the CDR3. CDR3 bases: TGTGCCAGCAGCCCAGGTCGGGGGTTGAGCGAGACCCAGTACTTC. It translates to CASSPGRGLSETQYF.

This clonotype was found many times. The chain carries TRBV20-1 and TRBJ2-6, with a possible D match to TRBD1 (6 bases). In germline, CDR1 is DFQATT, CDR2 SNEGSKA (reference sequence). V was clipped by 0 bases and J by 4 bases, with 10 bases between them. The CDR3 totals 15 residues. CDR3 residues: CSAREQGDGANVLTF. DNA for the CDR3: TGCAGTGCTAGAGAACAGGGTGACGGGGCCAACGTCCTGACTTTC.